These T cell receptor beta chains were read from a single sample in a study of cytomegalovirus exposure and HLA in healthy donors. Only in-frame clones appear in the TCRdb table, and some are missing; sequencing was by immunoSEQ multiplex PCR. The sample lists just over 200,000 clones, 70% to 85% occurring once. The sequenced sample was PBMCs. Receptors were obtained from a man aged 45-65 years in good health and CMV-seronegative. CDR3s include the opening cysteine and the closing phenylalanine or tryptophan. Fields, in order: D gene, V gene, J gene, clone size, CDR3 protein, CDR3 DNA. A D gene is named only where the DNA matches it firmly. The size field is filled for only some rows; it gives once, few, many or a size class.

.,TRBV28,TRBJ1-6,few,CASRPRAGRNSPLHF,TGTGCCAGCAGACCCCGGGCAGGGCGAAATTCACCCCTCCACTTT
.,TRBV6-5,TRBJ1-1,.,CASSYSGGRGTEAFF,TGTGCCAGCAGTTACTCGGGGGGAAGAGGTACTGAAGCTTTCTTT
TRBD1,TRBV7-8,TRBJ2-3,.,CASSSEQGEDTDTQYF,TGTGCCAGCAGCTCCGAACAGGGGGAAGACACAGATACGCAGTATTTT
.,TRBV5-1,TRBJ2-3,.,CASSLDSGKLDTQYF,TGCGCCAGCAGCTTGGACTCAGGGAAGCTGGATACGCAGTATTTT
TRBD1,TRBV27,TRBJ1-2,few,CASSLSAGGIGYTF,TGTGCCAGCAGTTTATCAGCAGGGGGCATCGGCTACACCTTC
TRBD2,TRBV19,TRBJ2-7,.,CASSILAGYSYEQYF,TGTGCCAGTAGTATACTAGCGGGTTACTCCTACGAGCAGTACTTC
.,TRBV19,TRBJ2-4,.,CASSTPGVRRAKNIQYF,TGTGCCAGTAGTACCCCCGGGGTGCGGAGAGCCAAAAACATTCAGTACTTC
.,TRBV7-2,TRBJ2-1,once,CASSLVVRGNEQFF,TGTGCCAGCAGCTTAGTAGTCCGCGGGAATGAGCAGTTCTTC
.,TRBV28,TRBJ2-7,.,CASSFSTRPPYEQYF,TGTGCCAGCAGTTTTAGTACTAGACCCCCCTACGAGCAGTACTTC
TRBD2,TRBV5-1,TRBJ2-2,.,CASSSGLAGSNTGELFF,TGCGCCAGCAGCTCGGGACTAGCGGGATCGAACACCGGGGAGCTGTTTTTT
TRBD2,TRBV6-1,TRBJ2-5,once,CASSEAGGGTLFQETQYF,TGTGCCAGCAGTGAAGCGGGGGGGGGAACACTATTTCAAGAGACCCAGTACTTC
.,TRBV19,TRBJ1-6,.,CASSTRGVSSYNSPLHF,TGTGCCAGTAGTACCCGGGGTGTGAGCTCCTATAATTCACCCCTCCACTTT
.,TRBV29-1,TRBJ2-7,.,CSVESPRGDEQYF,TGCAGCGTTGAAAGCCCCAGGGGCGACGAGCAGTACTTC
TRBD1,TRBV7-7,TRBJ2-7,.,CASSRDRGDEQYF,TGTGCCAGCAGCAGGGACAGGGGCGACGAGCAGTACTTC
.,TRBV30,TRBJ1-1,once,CAWSVQANTEAFF,TGTGCCTGGAGTGTACAGGCGAACACTGAAGCTTTCTTT
.,TRBV5-1,TRBJ1-1,.,CASSSGLEDTEAFF,TGCGCCAGCAGCTCGGGATTAGAGGACACTGAAGCTTTCTTT
TRBD1,TRBV10-2,TRBJ2-7,.,CASRVGQGAYEQYF,TGCGCCAGCAGGGTCGGCCAGGGGGCCTACGAGCAGTACTTC
.,TRBV27,TRBJ1-1,.,CASSLDRSNTEAFF,TGTGCCAGCAGTTTAGACAGATCGAACACTGAAGCTTTCTTT
.,TRBV28,TRBJ1-4,.,CASSTVPVVGKLFF,TGTGCCAGCAGTACTGTACCTGTAGTTGGAAAACTGTTTTTT
TRBD2,TRBV14,TRBJ2-2,.,CASSHWTRDTGELFF,TGTGCCAGCAGCCATTGGACTAGGGACACCGGGGAGCTGTTTTTT
TRBD2,TRBV5-6,TRBJ2-3,.,CATSKLAVSTDTQYF,TGTGCCACCAGTAAACTAGCGGTTAGCACAGATACGCAGTATTTT
.,TRBV5-4,TRBJ2-5,.,CASSYRGETQYF,TGTGCCAGCAGCTATAGGGGGGAGACCCAGTACTTC
TRBD1,TRBV4-2,TRBJ2-5,.,CASSHPDRGETQYF,TGTGCCAGCAGCCACCCGGACAGGGGAGAGACCCAGTACTTC
TRBD2,TRBV6-4,TRBJ2-1,.,CASSDSGGRAHNEQFF,TGTGCCAGCAGTGACTCGGGCGGGAGGGCCCACAATGAGCAGTTCTTC
TRBD2,TRBV28,TRBJ2-1,.,CASSLWTSGRYNEQFF,TGTGCCAGCAGTTTGTGGACTAGCGGGCGCTACAATGAGCAGTTCTTC
.,TRBV6-1,TRBJ2-1,.,CASSEALQVSSYNEQFF,TGTGCCAGCAGTGAAGCGCTTCAGGTCAGCTCCTACAATGAGCAGTTCTTC
.,TRBV11-2,TRBJ2-1,few,CASSRTRDYNEQFF,TGTGCCAGCAGCCGAACTAGAGACTACAATGAGCAGTTCTTC
TRBD1,TRBV6-6,TRBJ2-5,.,CASSYLRDRAETQYF,TGTGCCAGCAGTTACCTCCGGGACAGGGCAGAGACCCAGTACTTC
TRBD2,TRBV5-1,TRBJ2-7,.,CASSLLLARASGTHYEQYF,TGCGCCAGCAGCTTGTTGTTGGCGAGGGCTAGCGGGACACACTACGAGCAGTACTTC
TRBD2,TRBV27,TRBJ2-1,.,CASRPPGLAGNNEQFF,TGTGCCAGCAGGCCACCGGGACTAGCGGGGAACAATGAGCAGTTCTTC
TRBD1,TRBV19,TRBJ1-2,once,CASNRQGDYGYTF,TGTGCCAGTAATCGACAGGGTGACTATGGCTACACCTTC
TRBD1,TRBV28,TRBJ1-4,once,CASRRDSREKLFF,TGTGCCAGCAGGAGGGACAGTCGTGAAAAACTGTTTTTT
.,TRBV6-5,TRBJ2-7,.,CASSYAFIAYEQYF,TGTGCCAGCAGTTATGCGTTTATAGCCTACGAGCAGTACTTC
TRBD2,TRBV10-3,TRBJ2-5,.,CAISESASGGDAQYF,TGTGCCATCAGTGAGTCGGCTAGCGGGGGAGACGCGCAGTACTTC
.,TRBV9,TRBJ2-1,.,CASSVGGGQGYNEQFF,TGTGCCAGCAGCGTAGGCGGGGGCCAGGGGTACAATGAGCAGTTCTTC
TRBD1,TRBV28,TRBJ2-5,.,CASNQQGIQGTQYF,TGTGCCAGCAACCAACAGGGGATCCAAGGAACCCAGTACTTC
TRBD1,TRBV29-1,TRBJ2-7,.,CSVGTGKTYEQYF,TGCAGCGTTGGGACAGGGAAAACCTACGAGCAGTACTTC
TRBD1,TRBV4-2,TRBJ1-5,.,CASSHDRGSRQPQHF,TGTGCCAGCAGCCACGACAGGGGCAGCCGTCAGCCCCAGCATTTT
.,TRBV2,TRBJ1-1,.,CASNSQGNTEAFF,TGTGCCAGCAATTCACAGGGAAACACTGAAGCTTTCTTT
TRBD2,TRBV28,TRBJ2-5,.,CASRRGLQGTQYF,TGTGCCAGCCGACGGGGACTACAAGGGACCCAGTACTTC
.,TRBV2,TRBJ2-2,.,CASSGKTTRTGELFF,TGTGCCAGCAGTGGCAAGACTACCCGGACCGGGGAGCTGTTTTTT
.,TRBV9,TRBJ1-1,few,CASSVGWRPEAFF,TGTGCCAGCAGCGTCGGCTGGAGGCCCGAAGCTTTCTTT
.,TRBV28,TRBJ1-1,.,CASRSPGFSKAGTEAFF,TGTGCCAGCAGGTCTCCAGGGTTTAGCAAAGCGGGCACTGAAGCTTTCTTT
.,TRBV6-1,TRBJ2-7,.,CASSVSRAYEQYF,TGTGCCAGCAGTGTGTCAAGAGCCTACGAGCAGTACTTC
TRBD2,TRBV5-8,TRBJ2-1,.,CASSGGLAGAGEQFF,TGTGCCAGCAGCGGAGGGCTAGCGGGAGCGGGTGAGCAGTTCTTC
TRBD2,TRBV5-1,TRBJ2-7,.,CASSNSGSGYEQYF,TGCGCCAGCAGCAATAGCGGGTCGGGCTACGAGCAGTACTTC
.,TRBV29-1,TRBJ2-1,.,CSFLTGTYNEQFF,TGCAGCTTTCTGACGGGGACCTACAATGAGCAGTTCTTC
.,TRBV6-6,TRBJ2-5,.,CASSRQPPYQETQYF,TGTGCCAGCAGTCGACAGCCACCGTACCAAGAGACCCAGTACTTC
TRBD2,TRBV29-1,TRBJ2-2,.,CSVDRIAGNTGELFF,TGCAGCGTTGACCGAATAGCGGGAAATACCGGGGAGCTGTTTTTT
.,TRBV9,TRBJ2-5,.,CASSVVGGSGETQYF,TGTGCCAGCAGCGTAGTAGGGGGATCCGGGGAGACCCAGTACTTC
TRBD1,TRBV28,TRBJ1-1,once,CASTPRTGDTEAFF,TGTGCCAGCACGCCCCGGACAGGGGACACTGAAGCTTTCTTT